This T cell receptor (beta chain) was identified during a study of T-cell reconstitution after alpha-beta-depleted transplantation in children. This clonotype was recorded a few times. Preparation of the TCRbeta library used unique molecular identifiers. TCRdb fed the PCR reads into MiXCR, producing one record per CDR3 protein. The table records 500,000 to 600,000 distinct CDR3 sequences, approximately 32% of them present only once. The CDR3 runs 14 residues. V was shortened by 6 bases and J by 7 bases, with 15 bases between the two germline ends. The V gene's germline CDR1 is ENHRY and CDR2 SYGVKD. The sequences come from PBMCs from the stem cell graft donor, collected from the stem cell graft. V is TRBV10-3 and J is TRBJ2-2, with D possibly TRBD2 on 6 matching bases. This receptor was taken from a human donor who donated a stem cell graft to a child with aplastic anemia. Written as DNA, the CDR3 is TGTGCCATCAGACACTCTCGCGGGATCGGGGAGCTGTTTTTT. Protein: CAIRHSRGIGELFF.